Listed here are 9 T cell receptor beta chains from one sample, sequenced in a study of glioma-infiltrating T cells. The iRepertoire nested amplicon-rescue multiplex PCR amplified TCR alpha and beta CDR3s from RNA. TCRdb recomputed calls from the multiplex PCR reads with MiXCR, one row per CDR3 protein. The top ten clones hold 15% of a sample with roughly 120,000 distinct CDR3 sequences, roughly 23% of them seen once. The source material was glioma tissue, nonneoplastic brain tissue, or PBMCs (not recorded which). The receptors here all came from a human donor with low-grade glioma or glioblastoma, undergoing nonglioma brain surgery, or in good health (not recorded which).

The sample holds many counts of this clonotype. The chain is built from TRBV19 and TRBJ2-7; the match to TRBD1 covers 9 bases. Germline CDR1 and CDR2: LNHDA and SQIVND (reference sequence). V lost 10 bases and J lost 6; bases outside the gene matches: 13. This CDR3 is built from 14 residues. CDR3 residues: CATPNRDRVREQYF. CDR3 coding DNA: TGTGCCACCCCAAACCGGGACAGGGTTCGCGAGCAGTACTTC.

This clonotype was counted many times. The CDR3 nucleotides are TGTGCCAGCAGCTTAGTCGAGACAGGGGGCTCCTACGAGCAGTACTTC. Translation: CASSLVETGGSYEQYF. The V call is TRBV7-9, the J call TRBJ2-7; 9 positions match TRBD1. V lost 1 base, J lost 0 bases, and 4 bases stayed unmatched. Germline V gene lookup returns CDR1 SEHNR and CDR2 FQNEAQ (reference sequence). The CDR3 spans 16 residues. The full variable domain, rest sourced from reference TRBV7-9 and TRBJ2-7, is DTGVSQNPRHKITKRGQNVTFRCDPISEHNRLYWYRQTLGQGPEFLTYFQNEAQLEKSRLLSDRFSAERPKGSFSTLEIQRTEQGDSAMYLCASSLVETGGSYEQYFGPGTRLTVT.

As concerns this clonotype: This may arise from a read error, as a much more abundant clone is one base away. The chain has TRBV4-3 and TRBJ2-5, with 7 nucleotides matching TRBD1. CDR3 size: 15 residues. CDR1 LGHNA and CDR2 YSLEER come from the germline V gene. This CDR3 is CAGSQDPQGQETQYF. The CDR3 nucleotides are TGCGCCGGCAGCCAAGATCCACAGGGGCAAGAGACCCAGTACTTC.

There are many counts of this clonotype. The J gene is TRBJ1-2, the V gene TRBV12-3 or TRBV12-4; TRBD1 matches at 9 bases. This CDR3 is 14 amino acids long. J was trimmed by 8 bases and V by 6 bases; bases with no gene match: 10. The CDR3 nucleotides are TGTGCCAGCAGACCCGGGACAGGGAGTGAAGGCTACACCTTC. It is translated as CASRPGTGSEGYTF.

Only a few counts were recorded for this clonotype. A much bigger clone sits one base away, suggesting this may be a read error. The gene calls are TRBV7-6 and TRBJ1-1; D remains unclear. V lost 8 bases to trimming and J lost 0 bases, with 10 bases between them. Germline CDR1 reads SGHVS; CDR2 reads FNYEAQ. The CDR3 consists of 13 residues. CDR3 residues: CASRSQMNTEAFF. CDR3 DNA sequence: TGTGCCAGCCGCTCCCAGATGAACACTGAAGCTTTCTTT.

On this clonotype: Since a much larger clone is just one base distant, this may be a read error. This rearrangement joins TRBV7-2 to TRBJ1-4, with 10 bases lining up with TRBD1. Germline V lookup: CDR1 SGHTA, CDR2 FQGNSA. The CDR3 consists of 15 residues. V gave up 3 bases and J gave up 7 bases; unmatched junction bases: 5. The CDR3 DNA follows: TGTGCCAGCAGCTTCTCGGACAGGGGGTGTGAAAAACTGTTTTTT. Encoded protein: CASSFSDRGCEKLFF. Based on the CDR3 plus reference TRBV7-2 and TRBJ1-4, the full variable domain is GAGVSQSPSNKVTEKGKDVELRCDPISGHTALYWYRQSLGQGLEFLIYFQGNSAPDKSGLPSDRFSAERTGGSVSTLTIQRTQQEDSAVYLCASSFSDRGCEKLFFGSGTQLSVL.

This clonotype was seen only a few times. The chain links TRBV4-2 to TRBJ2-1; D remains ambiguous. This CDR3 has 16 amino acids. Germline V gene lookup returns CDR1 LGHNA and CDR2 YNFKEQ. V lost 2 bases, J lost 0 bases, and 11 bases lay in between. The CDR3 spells CASSQQTADSYNEQFF. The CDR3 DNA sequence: TGTGCCAGCAGCCAACAAACGGCGGACTCCTACAATGAGCAGTTCTTC.

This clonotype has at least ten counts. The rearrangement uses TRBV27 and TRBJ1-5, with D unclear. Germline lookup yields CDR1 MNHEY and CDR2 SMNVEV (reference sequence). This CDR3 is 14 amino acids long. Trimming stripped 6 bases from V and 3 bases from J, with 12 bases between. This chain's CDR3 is CASSHDGDNQPQHF. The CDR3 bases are TGTGCCAGCAGCCACGACGGCGACAATCAGCCCCAGCATTTT.

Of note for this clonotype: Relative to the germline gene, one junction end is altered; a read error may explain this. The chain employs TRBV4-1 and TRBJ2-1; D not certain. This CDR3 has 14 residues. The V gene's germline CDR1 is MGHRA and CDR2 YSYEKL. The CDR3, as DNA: TGCGCTAGCAGCCAATTTCCAGGCATGAATGAGCAGTTCTTC. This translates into CASSQFPGMNEQFF.